The rows below give T cell receptor beta chains drawn from one sample of a study of T cell repertoires in cytomegalovirus infection. TCRdb called the reads again in MiXCR, with one record for every CDR3 protein. This sample has a few hundred thousand distinct CDR3 sequences, with approximately 14% found just once. The sample consisted of PBMCs. The receptors shown here come from a human donor in good health (CMV status not recorded). Some clones in this sample may be carry-over from other donors' samples. The CDR3 runs from the conserved cysteine through the conserved F or W. The D gene is left open where the match is weak. Size is omitted from some rows. Given values are once, few, many or a class for expanded clones.

len: 11; abundance: .; d_gene: .; v_gene: TRBV29-1; j_gene: TRBJ2-1; CDR3aa: CSVEDTPVRLF; CDR3nt: TGCAGCGTTGAAGATACCCCGGTAAGGCTCTTC
len: 15; abundance: .; d_gene: TRBD2; v_gene: TRBV7-2; j_gene: TRBJ2-1; CDR3aa: CASTTGGGIVYVQFF; CDR3nt: TGTGCCAGCACCACTGGGGGGGGGATAGTCTATGTGCAGTTCTTC
len: 18; abundance: few; d_gene: TRBD2; v_gene: TRBV7-3; j_gene: TRBJ2-6; CDR3aa: CASSPLAGANSGANVLTF; CDR3nt: TGTGCCAGCAGCCCCCTAGCGGGGGCCAACTCTGGGGCCAACGTCCTGACTTTC
len: 13; abundance: many; d_gene: .; v_gene: TRBV7-9; j_gene: TRBJ1-1; CDR3aa: CASSLDGPPEAFF; CDR3nt: TGTGCCAGCAGCTTAGATGGGCCGCCTGAAGCTTTCTTT
len: 15; abundance: .; d_gene: .; v_gene: TRBV5-6; j_gene: TRBJ1-1; CDR3aa: CASSRLYPMNTEAFF; CDR3nt: TGTGCCAGCAGCCGACTGTACCCGATGAACACTGAAGCTTTCTTT
len: 14; abundance: .; d_gene: .; v_gene: TRBV14; j_gene: TRBJ2-3; CDR3aa: CASSQDPGQDTQYF; CDR3nt: TGTGCCAGCAGCCAAGATCCAGGGCAAGATACGCAGTATTTT
len: 16; abundance: few; d_gene: .; v_gene: TRBV12-3/TRBV12-4; j_gene: TRBJ1-2; CDR3aa: CASSSPPVRHRNGYTF; CDR3nt: TGTGCCAGCAGTTCCCCCCCGGTAAGACACCGAAATGGCTACACCTTC
len: 14; abundance: .; d_gene: TRBD1; v_gene: TRBV13; j_gene: TRBJ1-2; CDR3aa: CASSLQGESYGYTF; CDR3nt: TGTGCCAGCAGCCTTCAGGGGGAGAGCTATGGCTACACCTTC
len: 14; abundance: many; d_gene: TRBD2; v_gene: TRBV7-8; j_gene: TRBJ2-7; CDR3aa: CASSLREGLHEQYF; CDR3nt: TGTGCCAGCAGCTTACGGGAGGGCCTCCACGAGCAGTACTTC
len: 15; abundance: many; d_gene: .; v_gene: TRBV7-8; j_gene: TRBJ1-2; CDR3aa: CASSQSSRASKGYTF; CDR3nt: TGTGCCAGCAGCCAATCCTCTCGGGCCTCCAAGGGCTACACCTTC
len: 12; abundance: .; d_gene: .; v_gene: TRBV6-5; j_gene: TRBJ1-3; CDR3aa: CASRGLGNTIYF; CDR3nt: TGTGCCAGCAGGGGATTAGGAAACACCATATATTTT
len: 14; abundance: many; d_gene: TRBD1; v_gene: TRBV20-1; j_gene: TRBJ2-7; CDR3aa: CSAIDRERLREQYF; CDR3nt: TGCAGTGCTATTGACAGGGAGAGGCTTCGGGAGCAGTACTTC
len: 16; abundance: many; d_gene: TRBD2; v_gene: TRBV6-5; j_gene: TRBJ2-7; CDR3aa: CASSYSALAGVYEQYF; CDR3nt: TGTGCCAGCAGTTACTCCGCCCTAGCGGGAGTCTACGAGCAGTACTTC
len: 14; abundance: few; d_gene: .; v_gene: TRBV7-8; j_gene: TRBJ1-2; CDR3aa: CASSLSRTDYGYTF; CDR3nt: TGTGCCAGCAGCTTAAGTAGGACGGACTATGGCTACACCTTC
len: 13; abundance: many; d_gene: .; v_gene: TRBV7-9; j_gene: TRBJ2-1; CDR3aa: CASSLIVLDEQFF; CDR3nt: TGTGCCAGCAGCTTAATCGTCTTGGATGAGCAGTTCTTC
len: 16; abundance: many; d_gene: TRBD2; v_gene: TRBV7-2; j_gene: TRBJ2-3; CDR3aa: CASSFLTTGGADTQYF; CDR3nt: TGTGCCAGCAGCTTCCTTACCACGGGAGGAGCAGATACGCAGTATTTT
len: 15; abundance: .; d_gene: .; v_gene: TRBV27; j_gene: TRBJ2-7; CDR3aa: CASSPGHGVSYEQYF; CDR3nt: TGTGCCAGCAGTCCGGGACACGGGGTTAGCTACGAGCAGTACTTC
len: 15; abundance: few; d_gene: TRBD1; v_gene: TRBV29-1; j_gene: TRBJ2-5; CDR3aa: CSVEEDRGRSETQYF; CDR3nt: TGCAGCGTTGAAGAGGACAGGGGGCGCTCGGAGACCCAGTACTTC
len: 13; abundance: .; d_gene: .; v_gene: TRBV29-1; j_gene: TRBJ2-2; CDR3aa: CSVVRTNTGELFF; CDR3nt: TGCAGCGTTGTCAGGACAAACACCGGGGAGCTGTTTTTT
len: 14; abundance: many; d_gene: TRBD1; v_gene: TRBV12-3/TRBV12-4; j_gene: TRBJ1-1; CDR3aa: CASSLEGGHTEAFF; CDR3nt: TGTGCCAGCAGTTTAGAAGGGGGCCATACTGAAGCTTTCTTT
len: 14; abundance: many; d_gene: TRBD1; v_gene: TRBV10-2; j_gene: TRBJ1-4; CDR3aa: CASREGGPGEKLFF; CDR3nt: TGCGCCAGCAGGGAAGGGGGCCCTGGGGAAAAACTGTTTTTT
len: 16; abundance: .; d_gene: TRBD1; v_gene: TRBV29-1; j_gene: TRBJ1-3; CDR3aa: CSATGVDLISGNTIYF; CDR3nt: TGCAGCGCCACAGGGGTTGATCTGATCTCTGGAAACACCATATATTTT
len: 14; abundance: .; d_gene: .; v_gene: TRBV7-6; j_gene: TRBJ2-5; CDR3aa: CASSSGQPGETQYF; CDR3nt: TGTGCTAGCAGCTCCGGACAGCCCGGGGAGACCCAGTACTTC
len: 16; abundance: few; d_gene: .; v_gene: TRBV2; j_gene: TRBJ2-1; CDR3aa: CASRESGLISYNEQFF; CDR3nt: TGTGCCAGCAGGGAGTCGGGACTCATCTCCTACAATGAGCAGTTCTTC
len: 13; abundance: .; d_gene: .; v_gene: TRBV20-1; j_gene: TRBJ1-1; CDR3aa: CSATLRGNTEAFF; CDR3nt: TGCAGTGCTACCTTACGGGGCAACACTGAAGCTTTCTTT
len: 15; abundance: .; d_gene: TRBD2; v_gene: TRBV29-1; j_gene: TRBJ2-2; CDR3aa: CSVESAGGRGGELFF; CDR3nt: TGCAGCGTTGAATCAGCGGGGGGGCGGGGCGGGGAGCTGTTTTTT
len: 13; abundance: .; d_gene: .; v_gene: TRBV29-1; j_gene: TRBJ1-2; CDR3aa: CSVEDGRVDGYTF; CDR3nt: TGCAGCGTTGAGGACGGGCGAGTGGATGGCTACACCTTC
len: 13; abundance: .; d_gene: .; v_gene: TRBV4-1; j_gene: TRBJ2-1; CDR3aa: CASSQAGVNEQFF; CDR3nt: TGCGCCAGCAGCCAAGCAGGGGTGAATGAGCAGTTCTTC
len: 15; abundance: many; d_gene: .; v_gene: TRBV3-1; j_gene: TRBJ2-7; CDR3aa: CASSLGGTTSYEQYF; CDR3nt: TGTGCCAGCAGCTTAGGGGGGACTACTTCCTACGAGCAGTACTTC
len: 14; abundance: .; d_gene: .; v_gene: TRBV19; j_gene: TRBJ1-5; CDR3aa: CATSIRGSNQPQHF; CDR3nt: TGTGCCACCTCCATAAGGGGTTCGAATCAGCCCCAGCATTTT
len: 15; abundance: many; d_gene: .; v_gene: TRBV20-1; j_gene: TRBJ1-4; CDR3aa: CSARDRARVGEKLFF; CDR3nt: TGCAGTGCTAGAGATCGGGCGCGGGTTGGTGAAAAACTGTTTTTT
len: 12; abundance: few; d_gene: .; v_gene: TRBV5-6; j_gene: TRBJ2-7; CDR3aa: CASSIGTYEQYF; CDR3nt: TGTGCCAGCAGCATAGGGACATACGAGCAGTACTTC
len: 15; abundance: many; d_gene: .; v_gene: TRBV28; j_gene: TRBJ2-3; CDR3aa: CASGASGLSTDTQYF; CDR3nt: TGTGCCAGCGGAGCAAGCGGGTTAAGCACAGATACGCAGTATTTT
len: 15; abundance: .; d_gene: TRBD1; v_gene: TRBV7-7; j_gene: TRBJ2-2; CDR3aa: CASSLWTGAPGELFF; CDR3nt: TGTGCCAGCAGTTTATGGACAGGGGCCCCCGGGGAGCTGTTTTTT
len: 17; abundance: few; d_gene: .; v_gene: TRBV7-7; j_gene: TRBJ2-2; CDR3aa: CASSLALGTTNTGELFF; CDR3nt: TGTGCCAGCAGCTTAGCGCTCGGGACAACGAACACCGGGGAGCTGTTTTTT
len: 14; abundance: many; d_gene: .; v_gene: TRBV7-2; j_gene: TRBJ2-2; CDR3aa: CASSLGRVGGELFF; CDR3nt: TGTGCCAGCAGCTTAGGGAGGGTTGGCGGGGAGCTGTTTTTT
len: 15; abundance: .; d_gene: .; v_gene: TRBV4-1; j_gene: TRBJ1-1; CDR3aa: CASSQAGQGETEAFF; CDR3nt: TGCGCCAGCAGCCAAGCGGGGCAGGGAGAGACTGAAGCTTTCTTT
len: 13; abundance: .; d_gene: .; v_gene: TRBV2; j_gene: TRBJ1-6; CDR3aa: CASSGREGSPLHF; CDR3nt: TGTGCCAGCAGTGGGCGAGAGGGCTCACCCCTCCACTTT
len: 14; abundance: many; d_gene: .; v_gene: TRBV7-2; j_gene: TRBJ1-1; CDR3aa: CASKAGAFGTEAFF; CDR3nt: TGTGCCAGCAAGGCAGGGGCATTTGGCACTGAAGCTTTCTTT
len: 14; abundance: many; d_gene: TRBD2; v_gene: TRBV28; j_gene: TRBJ2-3; CDR3aa: CASSSGGLGDTQYF; CDR3nt: TGTGCCAGCAGCTCGGGAGGGTTGGGAGATACGCAGTATTTT
len: 15; abundance: once; d_gene: .; v_gene: TRBV4-3; j_gene: TRBJ1-1; CDR3aa: CASSQDGGGGTEAFF; CDR3nt: TGCGCCAGCAGCCAAGATGGGGGTGGAGGCACTGAAGCTTTCTTT
len: 14; abundance: .; d_gene: TRBD2; v_gene: TRBV5-5; j_gene: TRBJ2-7; CDR3aa: CASSLAGGNHEQYF; CDR3nt: TGTGCCAGCAGCTTGGCCGGGGGGAACCACGAGCAGTACTTC
len: 12; abundance: many; d_gene: .; v_gene: TRBV7-2; j_gene: TRBJ2-7; CDR3aa: CASSEQGYEQYF; CDR3nt: TGTGCCAGCAGCGAACAGGGCTACGAGCAGTACTTC
len: 16; abundance: few; d_gene: .; v_gene: TRBV5-1; j_gene: TRBJ2-2; CDR3aa: CASSQGHDVNTGELFF; CDR3nt: TGCGCCAGCAGCCAGGGACACGACGTGAACACCGGGGAGCTGTTTTTT
len: 16; abundance: many; d_gene: TRBD1; v_gene: TRBV11-2; j_gene: TRBJ2-3; CDR3aa: CASTAVRQGALNTQYF; CDR3nt: TGTGCCAGCACCGCTGTGAGACAGGGGGCGCTTAATACGCAGTATTTT
len: 14; abundance: .; d_gene: .; v_gene: TRBV28; j_gene: TRBJ2-1; CDR3aa: CASSLRGPYNEQFF; CDR3nt: TGTGCCAGCAGTTTGCGGGGACCTTACAATGAGCAGTTCTTC
len: 15; abundance: few; d_gene: .; v_gene: TRBV29-1; j_gene: TRBJ1-2; CDR3aa: CSVSRGRDQLYGYTF; CDR3nt: TGCAGCGTCTCCCGAGGCAGGGACCAACTCTATGGCTACACCTTC
len: 17; abundance: many; d_gene: .; v_gene: TRBV11-2; j_gene: TRBJ2-2; CDR3aa: CASSSLFSGWNTGELFF; CDR3nt: TGTGCCAGCAGCTCCCTTTTCAGCGGGTGGAACACCGGGGAGCTGTTTTTT
len: 15; abundance: .; d_gene: TRBD1; v_gene: TRBV25-1; j_gene: TRBJ1-2; CDR3aa: CASSEQGAISRGYTF; CDR3nt: TGTGCCAGCAGTGAACAGGGGGCGATTTCGCGCGGCTACACCTTC
len: 14; abundance: few; d_gene: .; v_gene: TRBV20-1; j_gene: TRBJ1-5; CDR3aa: CSARNSGRNQPQHF; CDR3nt: TGCAGTGCTCGGAATAGTGGGAGAAATCAGCCCCAGCATTTT
len: 16; abundance: few; d_gene: TRBD2; v_gene: TRBV9; j_gene: TRBJ2-5; CDR3aa: CASSVATSGGQETQYF; CDR3nt: TGTGCCAGCAGCGTAGCTACTAGCGGGGGACAAGAGACCCAGTACTTC
len: 13; abundance: many; d_gene: .; v_gene: TRBV7-6; j_gene: TRBJ2-5; CDR3aa: CASSRGTQETQYF; CDR3nt: TGTGCCAGCAGCCGGGGGACTCAAGAGACCCAGTACTTC
len: 16; abundance: many; d_gene: .; v_gene: TRBV20-1; j_gene: TRBJ1-5; CDR3aa: CSGASGDRHGNQPQHF; CDR3nt: TGCAGTGGAGCTTCGGGTGACAGGCATGGCAATCAGCCCCAGCATTTT
len: 19; abundance: many; d_gene: .; v_gene: TRBV19; j_gene: TRBJ2-1; CDR3aa: CASNNRGLGGTSVRNEQFF; CDR3nt: TGTGCCAGTAACAACAGGGGGCTTGGTGGGACTAGCGTTAGGAATGAGCAGTTCTTC
len: 14; abundance: few; d_gene: .; v_gene: TRBV6-5; j_gene: TRBJ2-7; CDR3aa: CASNTGKGTYEQYF; CDR3nt: TGTGCCAGCAACACAGGGAAGGGGACCTACGAGCAGTACTTC